Presented here are 22 T cell receptor beta chains from one specimen sequenced in a study of shared clonotypes between healthy human individuals. The assay was immunoSEQ multiplex PCR, and TCRdb's table has in-frame clones only and misses some. The table shows 2 million to 2.5 million clones, with 85% to 95% occurring only once. The sequencing sample was made of naive CD4+ T cells sorted from blood. Noted subset: CD45RA+ positively selected. The receptors were gathered from a young man in good health.

The count of this clone is one. The rearrangement uses TRBV7-3 and TRBJ2-5, with D possibly being TRBD1 (6 bases). Germline V gene sequence: CDR1 SGHTA, CDR2 FQGTGA. The germline V and J ends were trimmed by 5 bases and 1 base, with 14 bases remaining between them. CDR3 length equals 15 residues. CDR3 region: CASSPQGGPQETQYF. In nucleotides, the CDR3 is TGTGCCAGCAGCCCCCAAGGGGGTCCCCAAGAGACCCAGTACTTC.

This clone showed up just once. The chain links TRBV15 to TRBJ2-1; the D call may be TRBD1 or TRBD2 (6 bases each). V gave up 0 bases and J gave up 6 bases, with 12 bases separating them. Germline CDR1 is LNHNV and CDR2 is YYDKDF (reference sequence). The CDR3 contains 15 residues. CDR3 residues: CATSRDRGLGNEQFF. CDR3 sequence (DNA): TGTGCCACCAGCAGAGACAGGGGACTGGGCAATGAGCAGTTCTTC.

In its sample, this clone was seen once. The V call is TRBV5-4, the J call TRBJ1-6; D is unresolved. This CDR3 is built from 14 residues. Germline CDR1 and CDR2: SGHNT and YYREEE (reference sequence). V was shortened by 1 base and J by 9 bases, with 11 bases between the two germline ends. CDR3 amino acids: CASSLLVGGSPLHF. The CDR3 nucleotides read TGTGCCAGCAGCTTGCTGGTTGGCGGTTCACCCCTCCACTTT. Full variable domain (rest looked up from reference TRBV5-4 and TRBJ1-6): ETGVTQSPTHLIKTRGQQVTLRCSSQSGHNTVSWYQQALGQGPQFIFQYYREEENGRGNFPPRFSGLQFPNYSSELNVNALELDDSALYLCASSLLVGGSPLHFGNGTRLTVT.

The chain combines TRBV5-1 with TRBJ1-2, with D uncertain. CDR3 length: 14 residues. Looked up from germline, CDR1 is SGHRS and CDR2 is YFSETQ. Trimming removed 4 bases at V and 4 bases at J, with 14 bases between. The CDR3, as DNA: TGCGCCAGCAGCCCGCCCGCGATGCCCTATGGCTACACCTTC. Translating it yields CASSPPAMPYGYTF.

This chain uses TRBV28 with TRBJ2-1; 7 nucleotides line up with TRBD1. The junction had 12 bases not matched to a gene; V was cut back by 6 bases and J by 7 bases. The CDR3 length is 15 residues. CDR1 and CDR2 (germline): MDHEN, SYDVKM. Written as DNA, the CDR3 is TGTGCCAGCAGAACAGGGACAGTCCTTCGGAATGAGCAGTTCTTC. Encoded protein: CASRTGTVLRNEQFF.

The rearrangement links TRBV5-1 to TRBJ1-4, with D possibly TRBD1 on 5 matching bases. The CDR3 is 17 residues long. V was trimmed by 4 bases and J by 0 bases, leaving 16 bases between them. Germline V gene data show CDR1 as SGHRS and CDR2 as YFSETQ. CDR3 region: CASSRGQSIATNEKLFF. CDR3 DNA sequence: TGCGCCAGCAGCCGAGGACAATCTATTGCAACTAATGAAAAACTGTTTTTT.

CDR3 nucleotides: TGTGCCAGCAGTTTAGAGGGGAGAACTGGAAACACCATATATTTT. This codes for CASSLEGRTGNTIYF. J is TRBJ1-3 and V is TRBV28; TRBD1 might be the D (5 bases). V lost 2 bases to trimming and J lost 2 bases, with 10 bases between them. The V gene's germline CDR1 is MDHEN and CDR2 SYDVKM. The CDR3 sequence is 15 residues long. The full variable domain, with the rest looked up from reference TRBV28 and TRBJ1-3, is DVKVTQSSRYLVKRTGEKVFLECVQDMDHENMFWYRQDPGLGLRLIYFSYDVKMKEKGDIPEGYSVSREKKERFSLILESASTNQTSMYLCASSLEGRTGNTIYFGEGSWLTVV.

Concerning this clone itself: Other DNA sequences within the sample encode an identical CDR3. The chain joins TRBV18 to TRBJ2-7; TRBD2 matches 14 bases. Germline values: CDR1 KGHSH, CDR2 LQKENI. V shed 5 bases and J 3 bases; nucleotides not matched to a gene: 0. This CDR3 contains 14 residues. Here the CDR3 reads CASSGTSGSYEQYF. The CDR3 nucleotides are TGTGCCAGCTCAGGGACTAGCGGGAGCTACGAGCAGTACTTC. The whole variable domain, filled in from reference TRBV18 and TRBJ2-7, reads NAGVMQNPRHLVRRRGQEARLRCSPMKGHSHVYWYRQLPEEGLKFMVYLQKENIIDESGMPKERFSAEFPKEGPSILRIQQVVRGDSAAYFCASSGTSGSYEQYFGPGTRLTVT.

The chain links TRBV5-1 to TRBJ1-6, with D unresolved. From germline, CDR1 is SGHRS and CDR2 YFSETQ. The CDR3 is 15 amino acids. Trimming removed 4 bases from V and 4 bases from J, with 12 bases in between. CDR3 residues: CASSRSGQYNSPLHF. DNA of the CDR3: TGCGCCAGCAGCAGGTCCGGGCAATATAATTCACCCCTCCACTTT.

Comment on this clone: The identical CDR3 is also encoded by other nucleotide sequences in the sample. V gene TRBV7-2 combines with J gene TRBJ2-7; 9 nucleotides align to TRBD1. CDR1 and CDR2 from the germline V gene are SGHTA and FQGNSA. V shed 3 bases and J 1 base; nucleotides not matched to a gene: 4. The CDR3 totals 15 residues. CDR3 sequence reads: CASSFAGTGSYEQYF. Written as DNA, the CDR3 is TGTGCCAGCAGCTTTGCCGGGACAGGGTCCTACGAGCAGTACTTC. The full variable domain, its missing parts supplied by reference TRBV7-2 and TRBJ2-7, is GAGVSQSPSNKVTEKGKDVELRCDPISGHTALYWYRQSLGQGLEFLIYFQGNSAPDKSGLPSDRFSAERTGGSVSTLTIQRTQQEDSAVYLCASSFAGTGSYEQYFGPGTRLTVT.

The chain uses TRBV4-1 and TRBJ1-1; 7 bases line up with TRBD1. CDR1 is MGHRA and CDR2 is YSYEKL in the germline V gene. This CDR3 has 16 amino acids. The trim removed 6 bases at V and 5 bases at J, leaving 15 bases unmatched. The CDR3 region is CASSSARKTGYTEAFF. CDR3 DNA sequence: TGCGCCAGCAGTTCAGCCCGGAAGACAGGGTATACTGAAGCTTTCTTT.

The chain links TRBV10-3 to TRBJ2-5; D not resolved. The germline V gene has CDR1 ENHRY and CDR2 SYGVKD. This CDR3 comprises 10 residues. The CDR3, as DNA: TGTGTCACCAAGCAAGAGACCCAGTACTTC. Its protein is CVTKQETQYF.

The genes are TRBV30 and TRBJ2-1; 11 bases align to TRBD1. Germline V lookup: CDR1 GTSNPN, CDR2 SVGIG (reference sequence). With V trimmed by 6 bases and J by 7 bases, 14 bases remained unmatched. The CDR3 covers 16 residues. This CDR3 is CACRWDGDRGWNEQFF. The CDR3 DNA reads TGTGCCTGCCGGTGGGACGGGGACAGGGGGTGGAATGAGCAGTTCTTC.

As regards this clone: The same CDR3 is also encoded by other DNA sequences in this sample. The chain has TRBV5-1 and TRBJ2-3; D possibly corresponds to TRBD1 (6 bases). The CDR3 is made up of 14 amino acids. V lost 4 bases to trimming and J lost 2 bases, with 11 bases between them. CDR1 is SGHRS, CDR2 YFSETQ, per germline. The CDR3 DNA reads as TGCGCCAGCAGCCCAGGACAGATCACAGATACGCAGTATTTT. It encodes CASSPGQITDTQYF.

This clone was recorded only once. The sample carries other DNA sequences with the same CDR3. The chain couples TRBV5-1 to TRBJ2-2; 7 nucleotides line up with TRBD1. V lost 0 bases and J lost 5; bases outside the gene matches: 4. Germline values: CDR1 SGHRS, CDR2 YFSETQ. The CDR3 runs 15 residues. The CDR3 reads CASSLGQGDTGELFF. The DNA for the CDR3 is TGCGCCAGCAGCTTGGGACAGGGCGATACCGGGGAGCTGTTTTTT.

Details on this clone: This sample also contains other DNA sequences that code for the same CDR3. The chain combines TRBV19 with TRBJ1-2, with 9 bases lining up with TRBD1. The CDR3 is 13 amino acids. V lost 4 bases and J lost 4; bases outside the gene matches: 1. Looked up from germline, CDR1 is LNHDA and CDR2 is SQIVND (reference sequence). The chain's CDR3 is CASSKDRGYGYTF. The CDR3 nucleotides read TGTGCCAGTAGTAAGGACAGGGGCTATGGCTACACCTTC.

The chain employs TRBV6-5 and TRBJ1-2; 7 bases agree with TRBD1. V gave up 5 bases and J gave up 6 bases; unmatched junction bases: 3. Germline CDR1 is MNHEY and CDR2 is SVGAGI. This CDR3 region has 12 residues. CDR3 sequence: CASSRGLDGYTF. The CDR3 region has the DNA TGTGCCAGCAGTAGGGGGCTCGATGGCTACACCTTC.

The J gene is TRBJ2-1, the V gene TRBV5-1, with D perhaps TRBD1 or TRBD2 (5 bases each). V shed 0 bases and J shed 4 bases, with 14 bases lying between them. This CDR3 is built from 16 residues. Germline V gene lookup returns CDR1 SGHRS and CDR2 YFSETQ. CDR3 DNA sequence: TGCGCCAGCAGCTTGGTTGGGACGAAAGGGTACAATGAGCAGTTCTTC. It specifies CASSLVGTKGYNEQFF.

The genes are TRBV28 and TRBJ1-2, with 8 positions matching TRBD1. Trimming cost V 1 base and J 2 bases; bases outside gene matches: 3. Germline loops: CDR1 MDHEN, CDR2 SYDVKM. The length of the CDR3 is 15 residues. Here the CDR3 DNA reads TGTGCCAGCAGTTTATTAGCAGGGGGCAACTATGGCTACACCTTC. As protein: CASSLLAGGNYGYTF.

The chain uses TRBV5-1 and TRBJ2-7, with 10 nucleotides matching TRBD1. The CDR3 contains 15 residues. V lost 0 bases to trimming and J lost 3 bases; unmatched junction nucleotides: 3. CDR1 and CDR2 from the germline V gene are SGHRS and YFSETQ. The CDR3 DNA is TGCGCCAGCAGCTTGGCGACAGGGGGCCTCTACGAGCAGTACTTC. The encoded protein is CASSLATGGLYEQYF. The full variable domain, its missing parts supplied by reference TRBV5-1 and TRBJ2-7, is KAGVTQTPRYLIKTRGQQVTLSCSPISGHRSVSWYQQTPGQGLQFLFEYFSETQRNKGNFPGRFSGRQFSNSRSEMNVSTLELGDSALYLCASSLATGGLYEQYFGPGTRLTVT.

The rearrangement links TRBV5-4 to TRBJ2-3; D uncertain. The V end was cut by 0 bases, the J end by 4 bases, with 15 bases between. Germline V lookup: CDR1 SGHNT, CDR2 YYREEE (reference sequence). The CDR3 covers 16 residues. CDR3 nucleotides: TGTGCCAGCAGCTTGGTCGGAAATGTTATATCAGATACGCAGTATTTT. This translates into CASSLVGNVISDTQYF.

This chain connects TRBV7-2 to TRBJ2-2; D possibly corresponds to TRBD2 (6 bases). The CDR3 totals 15 residues. Germline CDR1 and CDR2: SGHTA and FQGNSA. The V end lost 5 bases, the J end lost 1 base, and 11 bases lay between the germline ends. The CDR3 loop is CASSLGTLNTGELFF. The CDR3 DNA is TGTGCCAGCAGCCTTGGGACTTTGAACACCGGGGAGCTGTTTTTT.